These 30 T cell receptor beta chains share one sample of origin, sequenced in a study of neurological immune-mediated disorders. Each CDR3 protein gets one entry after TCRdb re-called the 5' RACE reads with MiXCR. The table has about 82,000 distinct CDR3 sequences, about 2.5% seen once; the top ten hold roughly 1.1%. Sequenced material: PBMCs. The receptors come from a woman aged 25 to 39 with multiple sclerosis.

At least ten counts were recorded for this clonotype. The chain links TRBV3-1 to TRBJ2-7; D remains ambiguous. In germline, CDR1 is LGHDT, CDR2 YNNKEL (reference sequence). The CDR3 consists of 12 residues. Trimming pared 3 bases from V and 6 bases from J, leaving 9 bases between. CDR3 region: CASSQVEREQYF. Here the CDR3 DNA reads TGTGCCAGCAGCCAGGTAGAGCGCGAGCAGTACTTC.

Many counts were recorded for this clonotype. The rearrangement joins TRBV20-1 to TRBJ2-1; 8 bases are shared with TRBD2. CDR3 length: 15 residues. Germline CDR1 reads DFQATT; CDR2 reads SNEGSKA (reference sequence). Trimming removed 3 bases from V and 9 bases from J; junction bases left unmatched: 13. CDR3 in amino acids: CSASRNSGKAGEQFF. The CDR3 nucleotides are TGCAGTGCTAGTAGAAATAGCGGGAAGGCCGGTGAGCAGTTCTTC.

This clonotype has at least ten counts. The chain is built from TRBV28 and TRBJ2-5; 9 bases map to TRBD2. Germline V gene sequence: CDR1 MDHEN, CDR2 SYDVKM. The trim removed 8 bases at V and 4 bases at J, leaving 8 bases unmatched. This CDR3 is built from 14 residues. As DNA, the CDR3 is TGTGCCAGCGGGTTGACTAGCGGACTAGAGACCCAGTACTTC. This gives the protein CASGLTSGLETQYF.

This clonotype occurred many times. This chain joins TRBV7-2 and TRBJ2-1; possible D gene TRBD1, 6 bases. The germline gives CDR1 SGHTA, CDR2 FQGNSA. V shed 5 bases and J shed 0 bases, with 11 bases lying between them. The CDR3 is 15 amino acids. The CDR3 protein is CASSQDRSSYNEQFF. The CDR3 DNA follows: TGTGCCAGCAGCCAAGACAGGAGCTCCTACAATGAGCAGTTCTTC.

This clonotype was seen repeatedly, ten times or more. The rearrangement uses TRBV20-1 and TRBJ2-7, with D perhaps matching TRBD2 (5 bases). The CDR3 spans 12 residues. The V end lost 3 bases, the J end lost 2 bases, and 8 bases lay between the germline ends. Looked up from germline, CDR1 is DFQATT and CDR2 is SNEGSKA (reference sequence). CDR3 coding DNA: TGCAGTGCTAGCGGGAAGACCTACGAGCAGTACTTC. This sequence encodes CSASGKTYEQYF.

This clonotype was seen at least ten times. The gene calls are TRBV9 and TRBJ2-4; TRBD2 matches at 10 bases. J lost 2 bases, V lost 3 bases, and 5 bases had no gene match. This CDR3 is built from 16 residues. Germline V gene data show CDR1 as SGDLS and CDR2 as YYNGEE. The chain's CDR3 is CASSETSGNTKNIQYF. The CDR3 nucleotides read TGTGCCAGCAGCGAAACTAGCGGGAACACCAAAAACATTCAGTACTTC.

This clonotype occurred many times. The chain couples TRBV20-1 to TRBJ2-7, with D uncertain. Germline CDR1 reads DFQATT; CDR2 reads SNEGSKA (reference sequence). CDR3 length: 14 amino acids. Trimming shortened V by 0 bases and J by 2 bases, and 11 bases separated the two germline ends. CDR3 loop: CSARDTQNTYEQYF. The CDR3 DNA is TGCAGTGCTAGAGATACCCAGAATACCTACGAGCAGTACTTC.

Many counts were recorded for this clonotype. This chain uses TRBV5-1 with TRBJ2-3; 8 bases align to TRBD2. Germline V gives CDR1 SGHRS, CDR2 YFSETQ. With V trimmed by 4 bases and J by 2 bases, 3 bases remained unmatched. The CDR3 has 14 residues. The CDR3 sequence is CASSLGRDTDTQYF. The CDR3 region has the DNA TGCGCCAGCAGCCTCGGGAGGGACACAGATACGCAGTATTTT. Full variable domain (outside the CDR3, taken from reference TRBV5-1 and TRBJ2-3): KAGVTQTPRYLIKTRGQQVTLSCSPISGHRSVSWYQQTPGQGLQFLFEYFSETQRNKGNFPGRFSGRQFSNSRSEMNVSTLELGDSALYLCASSLGRDTDTQYFGPGTRLTVL.

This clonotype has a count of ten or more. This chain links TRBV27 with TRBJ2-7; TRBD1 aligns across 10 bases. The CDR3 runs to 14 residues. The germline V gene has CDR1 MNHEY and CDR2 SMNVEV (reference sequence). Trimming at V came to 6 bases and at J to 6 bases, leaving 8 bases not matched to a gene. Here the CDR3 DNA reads TGTGCCAGCAGCCCGCGGGACAGGGGACTCGAGCAGTACTTC. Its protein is CASSPRDRGLEQYF.

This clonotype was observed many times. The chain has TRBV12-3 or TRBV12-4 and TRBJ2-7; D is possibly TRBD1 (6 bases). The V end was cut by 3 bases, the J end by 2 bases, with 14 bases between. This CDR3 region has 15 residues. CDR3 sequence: CASSLMWGPPYEQYF. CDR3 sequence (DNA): TGTGCCAGCAGTTTGATGTGGGGGCCTCCCTACGAGCAGTACTTC.

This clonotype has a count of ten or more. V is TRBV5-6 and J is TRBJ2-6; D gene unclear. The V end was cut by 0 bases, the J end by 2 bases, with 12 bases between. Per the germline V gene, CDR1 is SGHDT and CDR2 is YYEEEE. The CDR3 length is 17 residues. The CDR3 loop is CASSLDVYGAGANVLTF. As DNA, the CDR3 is TGTGCCAGCAGCTTGGACGTTTATGGGGCTGGGGCCAACGTCCTGACTTTC.

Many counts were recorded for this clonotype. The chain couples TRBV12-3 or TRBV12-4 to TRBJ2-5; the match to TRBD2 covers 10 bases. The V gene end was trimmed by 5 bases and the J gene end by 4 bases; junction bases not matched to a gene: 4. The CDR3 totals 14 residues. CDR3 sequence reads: CASSKRLAGETQYF. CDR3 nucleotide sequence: TGTGCCAGCAGTAAAAGACTAGCGGGAGAGACCCAGTACTTC.

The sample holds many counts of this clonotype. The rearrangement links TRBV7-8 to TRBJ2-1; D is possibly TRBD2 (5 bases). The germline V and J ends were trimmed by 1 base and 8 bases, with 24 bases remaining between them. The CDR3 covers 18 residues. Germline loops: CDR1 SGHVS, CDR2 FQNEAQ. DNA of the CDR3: TGTGCCAGCAGCTTAGGTATGGCTAGCACATTCAGCGGCGATGAGCAGTTCTTC. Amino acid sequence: CASSLGMASTFSGDEQFF.

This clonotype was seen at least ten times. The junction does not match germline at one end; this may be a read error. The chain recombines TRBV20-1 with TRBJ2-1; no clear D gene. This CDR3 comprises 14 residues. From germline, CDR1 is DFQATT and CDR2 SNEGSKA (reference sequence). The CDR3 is CSARGLVLAPEQFF. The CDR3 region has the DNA TGCAGTGCGAGAGGTCTAGTTCTTGCCCCTGAGCAGTTCTTC.

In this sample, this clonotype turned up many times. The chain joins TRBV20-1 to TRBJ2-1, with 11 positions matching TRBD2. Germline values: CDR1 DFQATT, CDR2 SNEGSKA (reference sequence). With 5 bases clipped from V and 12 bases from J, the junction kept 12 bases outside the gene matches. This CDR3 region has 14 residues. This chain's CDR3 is CSAALGLAAIGQFF. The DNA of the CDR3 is TGCAGTGCTGCCCTGGGACTAGCGGCAATCGGGCAGTTCTTC.

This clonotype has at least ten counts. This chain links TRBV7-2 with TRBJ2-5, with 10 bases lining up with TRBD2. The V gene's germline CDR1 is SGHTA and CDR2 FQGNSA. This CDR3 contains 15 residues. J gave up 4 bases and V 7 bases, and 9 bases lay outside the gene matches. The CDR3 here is CASNPGLALPETQYF. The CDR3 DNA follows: TGTGCCAGCAACCCGGGACTAGCGCTCCCAGAGACCCAGTACTTC.

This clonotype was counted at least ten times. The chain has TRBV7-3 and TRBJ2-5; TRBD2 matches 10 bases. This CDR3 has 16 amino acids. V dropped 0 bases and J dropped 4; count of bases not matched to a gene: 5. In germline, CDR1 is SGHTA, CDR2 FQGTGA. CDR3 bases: TGTGCCAGCAGCTTAACTCGAGCGGGAGGGATAGAGACCCAGTACTTC. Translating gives CASSLTRAGGIETQYF.

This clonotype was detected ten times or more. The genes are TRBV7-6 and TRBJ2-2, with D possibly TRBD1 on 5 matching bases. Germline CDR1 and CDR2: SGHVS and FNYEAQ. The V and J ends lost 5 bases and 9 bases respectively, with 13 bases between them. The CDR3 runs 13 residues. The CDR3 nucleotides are TGTGCCAGCAGCCGACAGCTCTTACGGGAGCTGTTTTTT. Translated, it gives CASSRQLLRELFF.

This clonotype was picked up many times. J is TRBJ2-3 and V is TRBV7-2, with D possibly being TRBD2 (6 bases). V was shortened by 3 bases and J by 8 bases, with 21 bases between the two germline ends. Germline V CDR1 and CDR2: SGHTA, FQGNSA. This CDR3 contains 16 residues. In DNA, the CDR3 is TGTGCCAGCAGCTTCTTGGAGCGGGCGGTTCAGGGTACGCAGTATTTT. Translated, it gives CASSFLERAVQGTQYF.

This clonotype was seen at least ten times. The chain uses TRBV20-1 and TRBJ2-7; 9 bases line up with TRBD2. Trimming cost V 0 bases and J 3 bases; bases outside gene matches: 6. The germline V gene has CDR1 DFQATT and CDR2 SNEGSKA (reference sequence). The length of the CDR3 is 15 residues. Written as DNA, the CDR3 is TGCAGTGCTAGAGATGTCCCTAGCGGGGTCTACGAGCAGTACTTC. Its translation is CSARDVPSGVYEQYF.

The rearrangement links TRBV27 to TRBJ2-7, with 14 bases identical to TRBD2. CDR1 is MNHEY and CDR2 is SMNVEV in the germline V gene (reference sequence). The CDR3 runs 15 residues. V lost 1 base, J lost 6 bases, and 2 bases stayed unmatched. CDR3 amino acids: CASSLYGLAGGEQYF. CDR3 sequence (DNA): TGTGCCAGCAGTTTATATGGACTAGCGGGAGGCGAGCAGTACTTC.

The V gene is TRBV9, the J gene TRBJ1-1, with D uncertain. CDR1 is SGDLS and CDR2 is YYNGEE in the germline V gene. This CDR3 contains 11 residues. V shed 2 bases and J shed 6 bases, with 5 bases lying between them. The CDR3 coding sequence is TGTGCCAGCAGCGTTAACGCTGAAGCTTTCTTT. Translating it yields CASSVNAEAFF.

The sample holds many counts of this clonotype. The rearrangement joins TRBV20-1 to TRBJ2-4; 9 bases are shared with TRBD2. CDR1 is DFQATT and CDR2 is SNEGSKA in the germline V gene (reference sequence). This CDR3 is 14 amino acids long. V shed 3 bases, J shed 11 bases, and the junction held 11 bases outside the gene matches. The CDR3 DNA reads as TGCAGTGCTAGGGGCTTAGCGGGAGTAGGTCTTCAGTACTTC. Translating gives CSARGLAGVGLQYF.

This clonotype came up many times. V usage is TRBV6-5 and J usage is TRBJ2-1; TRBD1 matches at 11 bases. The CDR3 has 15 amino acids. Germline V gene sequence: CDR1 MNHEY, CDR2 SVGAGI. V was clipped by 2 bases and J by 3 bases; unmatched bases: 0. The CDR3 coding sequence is TGTGCCAGCAGTTACGGGACAGGGGGCTACAATGAGCAGTTCTTC. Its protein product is CASSYGTGGYNEQFF.

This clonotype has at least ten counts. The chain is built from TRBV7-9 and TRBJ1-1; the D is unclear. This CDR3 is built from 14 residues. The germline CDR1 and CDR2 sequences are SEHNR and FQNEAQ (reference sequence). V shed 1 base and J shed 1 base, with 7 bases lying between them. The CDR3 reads CASSLGRSNTEAFF. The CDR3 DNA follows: TGTGCCAGCAGCTTAGGGCGATCGAACACTGAAGCTTTCTTT.

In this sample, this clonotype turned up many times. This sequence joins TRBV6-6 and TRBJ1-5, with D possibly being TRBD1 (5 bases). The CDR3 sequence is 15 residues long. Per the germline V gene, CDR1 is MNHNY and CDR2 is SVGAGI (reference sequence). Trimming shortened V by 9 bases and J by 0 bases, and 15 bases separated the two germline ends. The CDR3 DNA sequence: TGTGCCAGTAAACAGGAGAACTATAGCAATCAGCCCCAGCATTTT. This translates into CASKQENYSNQPQHF.

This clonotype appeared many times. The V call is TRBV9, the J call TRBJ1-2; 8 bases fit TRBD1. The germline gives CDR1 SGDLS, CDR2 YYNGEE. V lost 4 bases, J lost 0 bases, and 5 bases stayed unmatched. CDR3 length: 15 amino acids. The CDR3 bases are TGTGCCAGCAGCCCGGGGACAGGACCTAACTATGGCTACACCTTC. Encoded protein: CASSPGTGPNYGYTF.

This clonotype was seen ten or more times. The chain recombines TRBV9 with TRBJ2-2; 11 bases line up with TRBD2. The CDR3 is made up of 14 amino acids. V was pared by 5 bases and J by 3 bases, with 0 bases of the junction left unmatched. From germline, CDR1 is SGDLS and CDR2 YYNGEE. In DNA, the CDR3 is TGTGCCAGCAGACTAGCGGGGGACACCGGGGAGCTGTTTTTT. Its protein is CASRLAGDTGELFF. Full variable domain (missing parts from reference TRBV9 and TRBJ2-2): DSGVTQTPKHLITATGQRVTLRCSPRSGDLSVYWYQQSLDQGLQFLIQYYNGEERAKGNILERFSAQQFPDLHSELNLSSLELGDSALYFCASRLAGDTGELFFGEGSRLTVL.

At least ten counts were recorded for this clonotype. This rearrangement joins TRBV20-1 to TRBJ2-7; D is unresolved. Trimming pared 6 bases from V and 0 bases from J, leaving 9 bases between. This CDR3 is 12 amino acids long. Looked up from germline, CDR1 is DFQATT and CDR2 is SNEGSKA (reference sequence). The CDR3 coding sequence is TGCAGTGCGTCGGTGACCTCCTACGAGCAGTACTTC. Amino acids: CSASVTSYEQYF.

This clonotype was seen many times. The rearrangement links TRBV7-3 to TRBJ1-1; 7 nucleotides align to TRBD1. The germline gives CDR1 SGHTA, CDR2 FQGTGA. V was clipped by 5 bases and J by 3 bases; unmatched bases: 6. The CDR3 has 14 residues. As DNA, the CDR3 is TGTGCCAGCAGCCCGCAGGGGGGTGACACTGAAGCTTTCTTT. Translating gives CASSPQGGDTEAFF.